One and the same sample provided the 27 T cell receptor beta chains below, sequenced in a study of cytomegalovirus exposure and HLA in healthy donors. PCR amplification relied on 60 Vbeta primers (plus 13 Jbeta primers). Clones were read by immunoSEQ multiplex PCR, and TCRdb kept only the in-frame ones, dropping some. This table holds around 140,000 clones, about 10% found once. Sequencing was done on a sample of PBMCs. The receptors originated from a woman in her thirties or forties in good health and CMV-seropositive.

The J gene is TRBJ1-5, the V gene TRBV6-1, with TRBD1 matching over 7 bases. There are 13 residues in the CDR3. The junction had 5 bases not matched to a gene; V was cut back by 7 bases and J by 5 bases. Germline V gene lookup returns CDR1 MNHNS and CDR2 SASEGT. This chain's CDR3 is CASKQGPYQPQHF. CDR3 DNA: TGTGCCAGCAAACAGGGGCCCTATCAGCCCCAGCATTTT.

This clone was counted only a few times. The gene calls are TRBV7-9 and TRBJ1-5, with a possible D match to TRBD1 (5 bases). Trimming took 0 bases from V and 4 from J, leaving 7 bases between them. This CDR3 comprises 14 residues. CDR1 SEHNR and CDR2 FQNEAQ come from the germline V gene (reference sequence). CDR3 loop: CASSLAGVNQPQHF. The CDR3, as DNA: TGTGCCAGCAGCTTAGCAGGGGTAAATCAGCCCCAGCATTTT.

The CDR3 protein is CASSSTGASAEAFF. DNA of the CDR3: TGTGCCAGCAGCTCCACAGGGGCGAGCGCTGAAGCTTTCTTT. The chain combines TRBV7-9 with TRBJ1-1, with TRBD1 identical over 7 bases. Germline V CDR1 and CDR2: SEHNR, FQNEAQ (reference sequence). V shed 4 bases, J shed 6 bases, and the junction held 8 bases outside the gene matches. CDR3 length: 14 residues.

In this sample, this clone turned up a few times. The gene calls are TRBV29-1 and TRBJ1-4, with D tentatively TRBD1 (5 bases). The germline CDR1 and CDR2 sequences are SQVTM and ANQGSEA. The V end lost 6 bases, the J end lost 0 bases, and 8 bases lay between the germline ends. This CDR3 is built from 13 residues. The CDR3 region has the DNA TGCAGCGTCAGCAGGGCAACTAATGAAAAACTGTTTTTT. It encodes CSVSRATNEKLFF.

This chain uses TRBV15 with TRBJ1-5; no definite D call. V lost 3 bases and J lost 0, with 15 bases in between. The CDR3 loop spans 17 amino acids. CDR1 LNHNV and CDR2 YYDKDF come from the germline V gene (reference sequence). CDR3 protein: CATSSNANRDSNQPQHF. CDR3 bases: TGTGCCACCAGCAGCAACGCGAACAGAGATAGCAATCAGCCCCAGCATTTT.

This clone showed up just a few times. The chain couples TRBV27 to TRBJ2-7; maybe TRBD1 (5 bases). The CDR3 sequence is 12 residues long. With 4 bases removed from V and 2 bases from J, the gap between germline ends came to 6 bases. CDR1 MNHEY and CDR2 SMNVEV come from the germline V gene (reference sequence). As DNA, the CDR3 is TGTGCCAGCAGTTCCAGGGCCTACGAGCAGTACTTC. Translating gives CASSSRAYEQYF.

This clone has ten or more counts. The CDR3 loop is CASSVEGESGYTF. CDR3 DNA sequence: TGTGCCAGCAGTGTAGAGGGGGAGAGTGGCTACACCTTC. The chain joins TRBV2 to TRBJ1-2, with D perhaps TRBD1 (6 bases). V was clipped by 4 bases and J by 7 bases, with 13 bases between them. The CDR3 runs to 13 residues. Germline V gene sequence: CDR1 SNHLY, CDR2 FYNNEI.

This clone has more than one count but fewer than ten. The CDR3 DNA is TGTGCCAGCAGCCCGGGACAGGGGACTGGCTACACCTTC. It translates to CASSPGQGTGYTF. This chain joins TRBV9 and TRBJ1-2; 10 positions match TRBD1. The CDR3 length is 13 residues. The V and J ends lost 4 bases and 7 bases, in that order; junction bases with no gene match: 4. Germline CDR1 is SGDLS and CDR2 is YYNGEE.

V gene TRBV11-3 combines with J gene TRBJ2-1; TRBD1 matches at 7 bases. Germline CDR1 reads SGHNT; CDR2 reads YENEEA. V was clipped by 9 bases and J by 7 bases; unmatched bases: 9. The CDR3 sequence is 13 residues long. CDR3 sequence reads: CASRQGVGNEQFF. CDR3 bases: TGTGCCAGTAGGCAGGGGGTGGGAAATGAGCAGTTCTTC.

This clone was seen a few times. The rearrangement joins TRBV25-1 to TRBJ2-2; 8 bases fit TRBD2. The ends lost 5 bases at V and 2 bases at J; junction bases unmatched: 7. CDR1 is MGHDK and CDR2 is SYGVNS in the germline V gene. The CDR3 runs 16 residues. In DNA form, the CDR3 reads TGTGCCAGCAGTCCGTGGACTAGCTCAAACACCGGGGAGCTGTTTTTT. Translating it yields CASSPWTSSNTGELFF.

For the CDR3, the DNA is TGCGCCAGCAGCTTGGTAGGGGCCCCCACAGATACGCAGTATTTT. It translates to CASSLVGAPTDTQYF. This sequence joins TRBV5-1 and TRBJ2-3, with D maybe TRBD1 (5 bases). The CDR3 extends over 15 amino acids. CDR1 SGHRS and CDR2 YFSETQ come from the germline V gene. Trimming stripped 0 bases from V and 2 bases from J, with 10 bases between.

This chain connects TRBV4-3 to TRBJ2-5; weak D call: TRBD1 (5 bases). CDR1 and CDR2 (germline): LGHNA, YSLEER. The ends were cut back, 5 bases at V and 4 bases at J, with 20 bases in the middle. The CDR3 totals 16 residues. Written as DNA, the CDR3 is TGCGCCAGCAGCGGGGCGTATAGGGGCCCGGGAGAGACCCAGTACTTC. Protein sequence: CASSGAYRGPGETQYF.

The V call is TRBV11-2, the J call TRBJ1-1; TRBD1 matches 7 bases. The CDR3 sequence is 15 residues long. After removal of 5 bases from V and 0 bases from J, the junction contained 6 bases not matched to a gene. The germline gives CDR1 SGHAT, CDR2 FQNNGV. The CDR3 here is CASSRTGTVNTEAFF. Written as DNA, the CDR3 is TGTGCCAGCAGCCGCACCGGGACAGTGAACACTGAAGCTTTCTTT.

The chain uses TRBV2 and TRBJ1-2; 7 bases map to TRBD1. The CDR3 consists of 14 residues. CDR1 and CDR2 (germline): SNHLY, FYNNEI. Unmatched junction bases numbered 5, after V lost 6 bases and J lost 1 base. CDR3 in DNA: TGTGCCAGCAGCGCCGGGACAGATAACTATGGCTACACCTTC. Protein: CASSAGTDNYGYTF.

The chain joins TRBV7-2 to TRBJ1-5; 9 nucleotides line up with TRBD1. J gave up 5 bases and V 7 bases, and 6 bases lay outside the gene matches. Germline lookup yields CDR1 SGHTA and CDR2 FQGNSA. The CDR3 is 14 residues long. CDR3 in amino acids: CASNGGTGHQPQHF. In DNA form, the CDR3 reads TGTGCCAGCAACGGGGGGACAGGGCATCAGCCCCAGCATTTT.

This clone was seen a handful of times. The rearrangement joins TRBV5-4 to TRBJ1-3, with 7 bases aligning to TRBD1. Germline CDR1 and CDR2: SGHNT and YYREEE (reference sequence). The CDR3 covers 18 residues. The ends lost 4 bases at V and 2 bases at J; junction bases unmatched: 15. CDR3 loop: CASSLGQPSSSPGNTIYF. The DNA of the CDR3 is TGTGCCAGCAGCCTGGGACAGCCTTCATCCTCCCCTGGAAACACCATATATTTT. Complete variable domain (other parts from reference TRBV5-4 and TRBJ1-3): ETGVTQSPTHLIKTRGQQVTLRCSSQSGHNTVSWYQQALGQGPQFIFQYYREEENGRGNFPPRFSGLQFPNYSSELNVNALELDDSALYLCASSLGQPSSSPGNTIYFGEGSWLTVV.

V and J are TRBV2 and TRBJ2-5; TRBD1 might be the D (6 bases). Germline assignment: CDR1 SNHLY and CDR2 FYNNEI. This CDR3 is built from 13 residues. V was shortened by 8 bases and J by 0 bases, with 10 bases between the two germline ends. CDR3 residues: CASYRGYQETQYF. The CDR3 nucleotides are TGTGCCAGCTATAGGGGGTACCAAGAGACCCAGTACTTC.

This clone was picked up a small number of times. The rearrangement joins TRBV27 to TRBJ1-2; weak D call: TRBD1 (5 bases). The V gene's germline CDR1 is MNHEY and CDR2 SMNVEV (reference sequence). Trimming took 0 bases from V and 6 from J, leaving 11 bases between them. This CDR3 is 14 amino acids long. CDR3 loop: CASSLSAGIDGYTF. Here the CDR3 DNA reads TGTGCCAGCAGTTTATCGGCAGGGATAGATGGCTACACCTTC.

This clone showed up just a few times. The chain is built from TRBV5-1 and TRBJ2-2, with TRBD2 matching 14 bases. V shed 3 bases, J shed 7 bases, and the junction held 11 bases outside the gene matches. CDR1 and CDR2 (germline): SGHRS, YFSETQ. The CDR3 contains 18 residues. The CDR3 bases are TGCGCCAGCAGCTGGACTAGCGGGGGGCCCGCATTCGGCGGGGAGCTGTTTTTT. Its protein product is CASSWTSGGPAFGGELFF.

This clone was found a few times. The chain links TRBV2 to TRBJ2-7; 12 nucleotides line up with TRBD2. The CDR3 loop spans 16 amino acids. After removal of 6 bases from V and 1 base from J, the junction contained 7 bases not matched to a gene. Germline CDR1 and CDR2: SNHLY and FYNNEI. The DNA for the CDR3 is TGTGCCAGCAGGGACCACGGGACTAGCGGGTCCTACGAGCAGTACTTC. Encoded protein: CASRDHGTSGSYEQYF.

This clone occurred a few times. The chain joins TRBV4-1 to TRBJ2-2, with 8 bases lining up with TRBD1. Germline trimming cut 3 bases from V and 2 bases from J; bases unmatched to any gene: 11. Germline-derived CDR1 and CDR2 are MGHRA and YSYEKL. This CDR3 has 18 amino acids. The CDR3 reads CASSHLPVGTGNTGELFF. The CDR3 DNA reads TGCGCCAGCAGCCACCTGCCCGTTGGGACAGGTAACACCGGGGAGCTGTTTTTT.

This sequence joins TRBV19 and TRBJ2-6, with D unresolved. This CDR3 has 15 residues. The germline V and J ends were trimmed by 3 bases and 0 bases, with 6 bases remaining between them. Germline assignment: CDR1 LNHDA and CDR2 SQIVND (reference sequence). The CDR3 coding sequence is TGTGCCAGTAGTATTTTCAGCTCTGGGGCCAACGTCCTGACTTTC. Translated, it gives CASSIFSSGANVLTF.

This clone was seen more than once but under ten times. The chain carries TRBV10-3 and TRBJ2-7; 8 bases align to TRBD1. The CDR3 spans 15 residues. CDR1 is ENHRY and CDR2 is SYGVKD in the germline V gene. With 10 bases clipped from V and 1 base from J, the junction kept 12 bases outside the gene matches. Here the CDR3 reads CATGQVRIESYEQYF. As DNA, the CDR3 is TGTGCCACGGGACAGGTTCGAATTGAATCCTACGAGCAGTACTTC.

This clone was seen only a few times. The chain joins TRBV5-1 to TRBJ2-2, with D possibly TRBD1 on 5 matching bases. Per the germline V gene, CDR1 is SGHRS and CDR2 is YFSETQ. The CDR3 loop spans 17 amino acids. Trimming shortened V by 3 bases and J by 0 bases, and 15 bases separated the two germline ends. CDR3 loop: CASSSRSPGTNTGELFF. DNA of the CDR3: TGCGCCAGCAGCTCCAGGTCCCCAGGGACGAACACCGGGGAGCTGTTTTTT.

This clone was observed a few times. This sequence joins TRBV5-1 and TRBJ2-3; the D gene is possibly TRBD2 (5 bases). The CDR3 contains 15 residues. Per germline, CDR1 SGHRS and CDR2 YFSETQ. Deletions cut 1 base from V and 4 bases from J, with 13 bases between. CDR3 sequence reads: CASSLSGIFPDTQYF. CDR3 in DNA: TGCGCCAGCAGCTTGAGCGGTATTTTTCCAGATACGCAGTATTTT.

As regards this clone: This sample also contains other DNA sequences that code for the same CDR3. The gene calls are TRBV2 and TRBJ2-2, with D uncertain. The CDR3 is made up of 15 amino acids. CDR1 is SNHLY and CDR2 is FYNNEI in the germline V gene. V was trimmed by 6 bases and J by 0 bases, leaving 11 bases between them. The CDR3, as DNA: TGTGCCAGCAGAGAGCCGTTCGCGAACACCGGGGAGCTGTTTTTT. Translated, it gives CASREPFANTGELFF.

The gene calls are TRBV27 and TRBJ2-7, with 7 bases aligning to TRBD2. The CDR3 runs to 16 residues. V was clipped by 5 bases and J by 0 bases; unmatched bases: 10. From germline, CDR1 is MNHEY and CDR2 SMNVEV (reference sequence). The CDR3 sequence: CASSQPWGDYSYEQYF. CDR3 DNA: TGTGCCAGCAGTCAACCCTGGGGGGACTACTCCTACGAGCAGTACTTC.